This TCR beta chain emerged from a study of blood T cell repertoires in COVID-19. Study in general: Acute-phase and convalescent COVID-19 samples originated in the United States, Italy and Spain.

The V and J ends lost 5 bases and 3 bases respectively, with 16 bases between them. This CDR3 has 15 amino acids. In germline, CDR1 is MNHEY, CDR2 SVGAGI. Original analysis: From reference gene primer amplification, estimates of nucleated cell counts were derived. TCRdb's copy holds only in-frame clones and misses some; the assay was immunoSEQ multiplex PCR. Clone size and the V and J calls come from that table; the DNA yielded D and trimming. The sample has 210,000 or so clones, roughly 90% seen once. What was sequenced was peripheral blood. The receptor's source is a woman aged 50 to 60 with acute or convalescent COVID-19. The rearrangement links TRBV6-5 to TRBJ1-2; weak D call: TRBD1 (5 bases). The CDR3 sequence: CASSQTDSPYYGYTF. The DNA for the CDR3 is TGTGCCAGCAGTCAAACCGACAGCCCTTACTATGGCTACACCTTC.